Here is one T cell receptor beta chain with its context. The sample is drawn from a study of blood T cell repertoires in COVID-19. Study context: T cells, B-cell-depleted T cells, or PBMCs supplied cDNA or gDNA.

Trimming stripped 5 bases from V and 0 bases from J, with 8 bases between. Germline V gene lookup returns CDR1 SGHNT and CDR2 YENEEA. This CDR3 has 14 amino acids. Only in-frame clones appear in the TCRdb table, and some are missing; sequencing was by immunoSEQ multiplex PCR. The repertoire holds 130,000 to 150,000 clones, 84% seen once, with roughly 10% in the top ten. Sequencing was done on a sample of peripheral blood. This chain joins TRBV11-3 and TRBJ2-1, with D possibly matching TRBD2 (5 bases). The sequence was collected from a man between 60 and 75 years old with active or convalescent COVID-19. This CDR3 is CASSLRASYNEQFF. The CDR3 DNA follows: TGTGCCAGCAGCCTGAGGGCCTCCTACAATGAGCAGTTCTTC.